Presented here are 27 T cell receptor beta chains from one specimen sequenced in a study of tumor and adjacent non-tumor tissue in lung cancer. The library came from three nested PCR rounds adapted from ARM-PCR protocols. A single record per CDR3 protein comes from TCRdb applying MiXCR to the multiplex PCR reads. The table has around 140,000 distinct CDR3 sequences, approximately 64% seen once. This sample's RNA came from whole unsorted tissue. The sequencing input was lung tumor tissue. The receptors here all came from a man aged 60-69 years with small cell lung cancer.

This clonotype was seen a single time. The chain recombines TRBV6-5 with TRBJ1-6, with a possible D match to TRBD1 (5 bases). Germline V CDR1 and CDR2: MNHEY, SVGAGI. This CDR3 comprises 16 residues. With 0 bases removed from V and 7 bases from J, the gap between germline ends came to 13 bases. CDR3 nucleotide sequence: TGTGCCAGCAGTTACTCCCCCTTGGGGGTAAATTCACCCCTCCACTTT. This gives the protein CASSYSPLGVNSPLHF.

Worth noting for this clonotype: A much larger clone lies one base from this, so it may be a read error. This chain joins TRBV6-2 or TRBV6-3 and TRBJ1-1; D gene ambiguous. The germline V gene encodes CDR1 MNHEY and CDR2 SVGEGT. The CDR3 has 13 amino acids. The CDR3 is CASNQPRNTEALF. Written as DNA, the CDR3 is TGTGCCAGCAACCAACCCAGGAACACTGAAGCTCTCTTT.

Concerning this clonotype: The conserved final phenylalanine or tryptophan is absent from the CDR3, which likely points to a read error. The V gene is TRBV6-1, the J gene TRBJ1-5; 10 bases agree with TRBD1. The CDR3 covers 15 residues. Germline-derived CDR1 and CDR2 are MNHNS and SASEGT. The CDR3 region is CVSSRAGTGDQPQHL. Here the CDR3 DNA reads TGTGTCAGCAGTCGCGCCGGGACAGGGGATCAGCCCCAGCATTTA.

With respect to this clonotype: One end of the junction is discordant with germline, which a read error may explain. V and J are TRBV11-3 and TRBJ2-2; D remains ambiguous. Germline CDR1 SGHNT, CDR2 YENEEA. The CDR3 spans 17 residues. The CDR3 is CAGSNRDWPLLGGELFF. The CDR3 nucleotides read TGTGCCGGCAGCAACCGAGACTGGCCCCTTTTGGGCGGGGAGCTGTTTTTT. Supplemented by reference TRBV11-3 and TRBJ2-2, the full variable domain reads EAGVVQSPRYKIIEKKQPVAFWCNPISGHNTLYWYLQNLGQGPELLIRYENEEAVDDSQLPKDRFSAERLKGVDSTLKIQPAELGDSAVYLCAGSNRDWPLLGGELFFGEGSRLTVL.

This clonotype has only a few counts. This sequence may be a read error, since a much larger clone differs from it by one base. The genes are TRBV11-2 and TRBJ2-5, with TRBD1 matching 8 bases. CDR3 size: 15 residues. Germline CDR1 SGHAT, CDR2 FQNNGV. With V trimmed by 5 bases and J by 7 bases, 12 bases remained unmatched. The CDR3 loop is CASSPLDRVEGTQYF. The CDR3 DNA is TGTGCCAGCAGCCCCCTGGACAGGGTAGAAGGGACCCAGTACTTC. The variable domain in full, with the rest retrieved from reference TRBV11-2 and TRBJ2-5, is EAGVAQSPRYKIIEKRQSVAFWCNPISGHATLYWYQQILGQGPKLLIQFQNNGVVDDSQLPKDRFSAERLKGVDSTLKIQPAKLEDSAVYLCASSPLDRVEGTQYFGPGTRLLVL.

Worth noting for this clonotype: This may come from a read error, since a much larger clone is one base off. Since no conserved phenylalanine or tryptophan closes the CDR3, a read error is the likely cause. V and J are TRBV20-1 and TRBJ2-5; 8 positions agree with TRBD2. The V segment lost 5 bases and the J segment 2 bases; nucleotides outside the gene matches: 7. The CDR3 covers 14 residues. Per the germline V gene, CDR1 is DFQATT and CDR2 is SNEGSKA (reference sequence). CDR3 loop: CSAGTRWRQETQYS. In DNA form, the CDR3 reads TGCAGTGCTGGGACTAGATGGCGACAAGAGACCCAGTACTCC.

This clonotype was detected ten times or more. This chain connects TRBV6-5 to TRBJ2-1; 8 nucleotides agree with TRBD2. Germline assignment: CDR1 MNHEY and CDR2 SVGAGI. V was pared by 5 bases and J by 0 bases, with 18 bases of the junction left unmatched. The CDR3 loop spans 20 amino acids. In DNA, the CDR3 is TGTGCCAGCAGTCCAAAGCGGGAGTGGCCCTCTAGGAACTCCTACAATGAGCAGTTCTTC. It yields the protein CASSPKREWPSRNSYNEQFF.

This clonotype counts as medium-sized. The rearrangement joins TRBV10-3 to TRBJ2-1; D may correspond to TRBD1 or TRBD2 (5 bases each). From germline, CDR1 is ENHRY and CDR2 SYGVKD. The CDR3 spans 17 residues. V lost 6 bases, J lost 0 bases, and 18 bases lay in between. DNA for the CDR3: TGTGCCATCAGCGACCGGGACCGGATTAGCTCCTACAATGAGCAGTTCTTC. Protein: CAISDRDRISSYNEQFF.

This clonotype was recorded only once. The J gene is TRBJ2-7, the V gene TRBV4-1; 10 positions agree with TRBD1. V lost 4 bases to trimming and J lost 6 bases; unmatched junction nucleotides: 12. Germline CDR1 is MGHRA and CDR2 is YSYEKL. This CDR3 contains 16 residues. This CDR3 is CASSPHGRQGASEQYF. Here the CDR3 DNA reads TGCGCCAGCAGCCCTCATGGGAGACAGGGGGCATCCGAGCAGTACTTC.

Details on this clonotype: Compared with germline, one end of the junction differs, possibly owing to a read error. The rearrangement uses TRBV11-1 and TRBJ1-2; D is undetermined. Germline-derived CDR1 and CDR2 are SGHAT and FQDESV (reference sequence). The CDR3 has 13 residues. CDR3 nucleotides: TGTACCAGCAGCCTCATTGACGCGAATGGCTACACCTTC. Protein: CTSSLIDANGYTF.

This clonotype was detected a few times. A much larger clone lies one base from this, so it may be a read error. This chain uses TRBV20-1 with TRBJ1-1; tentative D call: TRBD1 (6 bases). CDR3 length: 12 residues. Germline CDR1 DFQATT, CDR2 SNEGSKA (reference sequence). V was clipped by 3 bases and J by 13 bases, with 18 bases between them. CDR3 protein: CSARAQGLDDFF. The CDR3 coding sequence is TGCAGTGCTAGGGCACAGGGCCTGGATGATTTCTTT.

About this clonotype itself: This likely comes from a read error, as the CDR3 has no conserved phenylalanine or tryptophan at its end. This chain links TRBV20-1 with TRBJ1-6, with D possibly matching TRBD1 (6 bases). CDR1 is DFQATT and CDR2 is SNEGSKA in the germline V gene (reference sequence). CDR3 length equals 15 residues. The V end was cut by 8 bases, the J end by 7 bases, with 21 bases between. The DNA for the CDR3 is TGCAGTACTACAATCCCGGGACACGGAAATTCACCCCTCCACCAT. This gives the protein CSTTIPGHGNSPLHH.

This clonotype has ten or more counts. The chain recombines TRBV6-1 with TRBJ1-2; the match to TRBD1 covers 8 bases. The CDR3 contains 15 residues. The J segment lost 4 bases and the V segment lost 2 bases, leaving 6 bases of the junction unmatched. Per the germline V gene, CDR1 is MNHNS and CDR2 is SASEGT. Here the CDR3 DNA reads TGTGCCAGCAGTGAAAGACAGGGGAAGGCCTATGGCTACACCTTC. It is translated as CASSERQGKAYGYTF.

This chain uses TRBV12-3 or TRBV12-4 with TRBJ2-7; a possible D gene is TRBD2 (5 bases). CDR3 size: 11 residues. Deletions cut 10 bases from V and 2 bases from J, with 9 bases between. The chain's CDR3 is CAISGTYEQYF. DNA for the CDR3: TGTGCCATCAGCGGTACCTACGAGCAGTACTTC.

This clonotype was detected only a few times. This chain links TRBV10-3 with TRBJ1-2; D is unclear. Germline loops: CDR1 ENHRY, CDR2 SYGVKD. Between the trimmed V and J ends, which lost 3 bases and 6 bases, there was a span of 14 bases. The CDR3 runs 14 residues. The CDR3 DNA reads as TGTGCCATCAGTGACAGGACTCGCGGAGATGGCTACACCTTC. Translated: CAISDRTRGDGYTF.

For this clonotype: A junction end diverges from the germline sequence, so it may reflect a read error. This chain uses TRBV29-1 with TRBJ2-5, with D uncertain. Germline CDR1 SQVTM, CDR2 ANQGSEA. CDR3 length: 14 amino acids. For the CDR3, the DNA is TGCAGCTTTGATGTACCCCTAGTGGGAGAGACCCAGTACTTC. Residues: CSFDVPLVGETQYF.

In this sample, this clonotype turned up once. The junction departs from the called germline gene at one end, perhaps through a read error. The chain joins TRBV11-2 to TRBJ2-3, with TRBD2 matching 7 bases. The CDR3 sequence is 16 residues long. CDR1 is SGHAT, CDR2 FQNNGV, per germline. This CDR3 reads CASCLDGGGGTDTQYF. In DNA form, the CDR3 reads TGTGCCAGCTGCTTAGATGGCGGGGGAGGCACAGATACACAGTATTTT.

DNA for the CDR3: TGTGCCAGCAGCAGAAAGGTCAGACGCAATGAGCAGTTCTTC. It yields the protein CASSRKVRRNEQFF. This rearrangement joins TRBV6-1 to TRBJ2-1; D call uncertain. The V gene lost 6 bases and the J gene lost 6 bases, with 15 bases spanning the gap. Germline V gene lookup returns CDR1 MNHNS and CDR2 SASEGT. CDR3 size: 14 residues.

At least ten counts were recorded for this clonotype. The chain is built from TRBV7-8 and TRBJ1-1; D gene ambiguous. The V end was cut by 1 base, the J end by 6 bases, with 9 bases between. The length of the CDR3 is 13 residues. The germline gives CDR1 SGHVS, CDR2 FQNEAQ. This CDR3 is CASSLVSGAEAFF. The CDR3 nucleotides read TGTGCCAGCAGCTTAGTATCTGGTGCTGAAGCTTTCTTT.

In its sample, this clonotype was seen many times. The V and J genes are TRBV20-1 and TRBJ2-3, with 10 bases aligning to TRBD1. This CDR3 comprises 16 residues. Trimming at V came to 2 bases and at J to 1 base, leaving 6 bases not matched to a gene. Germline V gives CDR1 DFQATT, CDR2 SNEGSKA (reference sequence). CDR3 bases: TGCAGTGCTAGACGCCCCGGGACAGGGGGCACAGATACGCAGTATTTT. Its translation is CSARRPGTGGTDTQYF.

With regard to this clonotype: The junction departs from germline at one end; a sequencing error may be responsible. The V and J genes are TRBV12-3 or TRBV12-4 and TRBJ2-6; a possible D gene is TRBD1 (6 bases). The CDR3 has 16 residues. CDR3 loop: CASSSTGSSGVNVLTF. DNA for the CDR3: TGTGCCAGCAGTTCAACAGGGAGCTCTGGGGTCAACGTCCTGACTTTC.

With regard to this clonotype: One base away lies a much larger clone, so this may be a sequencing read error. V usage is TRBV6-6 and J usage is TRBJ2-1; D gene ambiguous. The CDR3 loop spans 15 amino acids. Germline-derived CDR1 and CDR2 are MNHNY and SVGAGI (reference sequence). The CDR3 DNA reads TGTACCAGCAAACAGTCCGGAAGCTCCTACAATGAGCAGTTCTTC. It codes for CTSKQSGSSYNEQFF.

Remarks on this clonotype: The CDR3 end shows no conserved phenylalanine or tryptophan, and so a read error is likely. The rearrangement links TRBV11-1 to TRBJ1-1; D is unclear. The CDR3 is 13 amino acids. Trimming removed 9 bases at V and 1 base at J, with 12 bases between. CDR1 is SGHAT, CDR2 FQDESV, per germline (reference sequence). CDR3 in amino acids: CASRAHTNTEAFI. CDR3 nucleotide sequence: TGTGCCAGTCGAGCCCACACGAACACTGAAGCTTTCATT.

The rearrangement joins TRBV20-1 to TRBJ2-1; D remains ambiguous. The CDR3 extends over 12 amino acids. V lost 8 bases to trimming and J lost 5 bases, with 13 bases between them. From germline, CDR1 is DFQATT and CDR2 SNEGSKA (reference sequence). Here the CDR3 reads CSPSGLNNEQFF. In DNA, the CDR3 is TGCAGTCCGTCCGGCCTCAACAATGAGCAGTTCTTC.

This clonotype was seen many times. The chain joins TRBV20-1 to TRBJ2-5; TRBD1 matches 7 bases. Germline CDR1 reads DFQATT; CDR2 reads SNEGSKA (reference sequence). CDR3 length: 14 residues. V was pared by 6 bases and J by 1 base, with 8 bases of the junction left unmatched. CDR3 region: CSALRGQIQETQYF. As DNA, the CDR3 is TGCAGTGCCCTACGGGGACAGATCCAAGAGACCCAGTACTTC.

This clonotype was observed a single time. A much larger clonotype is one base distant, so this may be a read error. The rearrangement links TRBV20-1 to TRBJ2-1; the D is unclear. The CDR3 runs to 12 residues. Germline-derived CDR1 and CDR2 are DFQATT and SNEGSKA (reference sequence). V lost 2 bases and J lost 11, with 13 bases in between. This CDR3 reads CSARKGWNKQFF. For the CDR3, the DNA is TGCAGTGCTAGAAAAGGGTGGAATAAGCAGTTCTTC.

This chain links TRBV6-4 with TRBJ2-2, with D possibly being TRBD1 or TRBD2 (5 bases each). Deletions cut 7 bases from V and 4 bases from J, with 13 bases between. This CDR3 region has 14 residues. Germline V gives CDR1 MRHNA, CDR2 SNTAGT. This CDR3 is CASTGTPGTGELFF. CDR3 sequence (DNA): TGTGCCAGCACAGGGACCCCAGGCACCGGGGAGCTGTTTTTT.